This TCR beta chain emerged from a study of post-analysis software for immune sequencing data. This clonotype was seen more than once but under ten times. Its antigen is not identified. The library was made from cDNA and included unique molecular identifiers. TCRdb recomputed calls from the PCR reads with MiXCR, one row per CDR3 protein. The table has roughly 540,000 distinct CDR3 sequences, roughly 34% seen once. Study results and caveats: TRBV5-6, TRBV5-1 and TRBV20-1 belonged to a set of five TRBV segments that were more frequent in patients than controls.

Trimming removed 3 bases from V and 4 bases from J, with 12 bases in between. This CDR3 has 13 amino acids. The germline gives CDR1 SQVTM, CDR2 ANQGSEA. Sequenced input: blood. The receptor's source is a girl aged 2-17 years with multiple sclerosis. The rearrangement links TRBV29-1 to TRBJ1-2, with a weak D call TRBD1 (5 bases). DNA of the CDR3: TGCAGCGTTGAGGGAGGGGAGACCTATGGCTACACCTTC. Encoded protein: CSVEGGETYGYTF.